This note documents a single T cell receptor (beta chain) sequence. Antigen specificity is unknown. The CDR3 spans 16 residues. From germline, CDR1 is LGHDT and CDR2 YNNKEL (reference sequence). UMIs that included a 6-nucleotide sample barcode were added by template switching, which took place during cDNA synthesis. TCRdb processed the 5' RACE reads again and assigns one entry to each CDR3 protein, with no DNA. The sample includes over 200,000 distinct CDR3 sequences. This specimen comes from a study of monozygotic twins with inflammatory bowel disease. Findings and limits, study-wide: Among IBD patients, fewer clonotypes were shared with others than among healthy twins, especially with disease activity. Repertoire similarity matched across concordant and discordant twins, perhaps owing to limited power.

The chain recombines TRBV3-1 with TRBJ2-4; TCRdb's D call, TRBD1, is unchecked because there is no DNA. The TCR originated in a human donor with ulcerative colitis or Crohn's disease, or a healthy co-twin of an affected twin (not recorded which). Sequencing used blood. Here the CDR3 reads CASSDRGLLAKNIQYF. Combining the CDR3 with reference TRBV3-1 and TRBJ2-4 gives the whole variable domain DTAVSQTPKYLVTQMGNDKSIKCEQNLGHDTMYWYKQDSKKFLKIMFSYNNKELIINETVPNRFSPKSPDKAHLNLHINSLELGDSAVYFCASSDRGLLAKNIQYFGAGTRLSVL.